These 27 T cell receptor beta chains share one sample of origin, sequenced in a study of radiotherapy plus CTLA-4 blockade in lung cancer listed by TCRdb under 2018. Library generation was performed with the immunoSEQ multiplex PCR assay. TCRdb provides this immuneACCESS table in a form limited to in-frame rearrangements. Some clones are lacking; in checked studies, under half of them reflect an unresolved V gene, and why the rest are absent is not known. Recorded for this sample are tens of thousands of clones; around 82% of them occurred a single time. 0.65% to 0.9% of the sample goes to the ten largest clones. The material sequenced was peripheral blood, taken from a patient treated with radiotherapy plus ipilimumab. These TCRs come from a human donor with non-small cell lung cancer who had stable disease on radiotherapy plus ipilimumab.

The rearrangement links TRBV18 to TRBJ2-7, with D tentatively TRBD1 (6 bases). Trimming stripped 4 bases from V and 7 bases from J, with 11 bases between. The CDR3 is 12 amino acids. Germline CDR1 and CDR2: KGHSH and LQKENI. Here the CDR3 DNA reads TGTGCCAGCTCACAGACAGGAGCAGAGCAGTACTTC. This gives the protein CASSQTGAEQYF.

The chain joins TRBV30 to TRBJ2-3; 10 bases match TRBD1. Germline CDR1 GTSNPN, CDR2 SVGIG (reference sequence). This CDR3 has 16 amino acids. V shed 3 bases and J 2 bases; nucleotides not matched to a gene: 8. The chain's CDR3 is CAWRATDRGYTDTQYF. In DNA, the CDR3 is TGTGCCTGGAGAGCCACGGACAGGGGGTACACAGATACGCAGTATTTT.

The CDR3 spells CASSLGLAGVNTGELFF. CDR3 DNA: TGTGCCAGCAGCTTAGGGCTAGCGGGAGTAAACACCGGGGAGCTGTTTTTT. The V gene is TRBV11-2, the J gene TRBJ2-2; 10 bases match TRBD2. V was clipped by 1 base and J by 2 bases; unmatched bases: 4. The CDR3 has 17 amino acids. Germline-derived CDR1 and CDR2 are SGHAT and FQNNGV.

The chain uses TRBV5-4 and TRBJ2-7; 7 bases are a match to TRBD1. V lost 3 bases, J lost 2 bases, and 5 bases stayed unmatched. The CDR3 length is 14 residues. Per the germline V gene, CDR1 is SGHNT and CDR2 is YYREEE (reference sequence). In DNA, the CDR3 is TGTGCCAGCAGCTCGCGGACAGGAGCCTACGAGCAGTACTTC. This codes for CASSSRTGAYEQYF.

This clone showed up just a few times. The chain uses TRBV28 and TRBJ2-5, with D possibly called TRBD1 or TRBD2 (5 bases each). Deletions cut 6 bases from V and 0 bases from J, with 11 bases between. Germline V lookup: CDR1 MDHEN, CDR2 SYDVKM. This CDR3 spans 14 amino acids. The CDR3: CASSGPGHQETQYF. CDR3 coding DNA: TGTGCCAGCAGCGGTCCGGGACACCAAGAGACCCAGTACTTC.

The rearrangement links TRBV7-9 to TRBJ2-3; TRBD2 is a possible D gene (5 bases). Germline CDR1 reads SEHNR; CDR2 reads FQNEAQ (reference sequence). The CDR3 sequence is 12 residues long. V was pared by 8 bases and J by 2 bases, with 8 bases between. CDR3 region: CASGLVTDTQYF. In DNA, the CDR3 is TGTGCCAGCGGACTCGTCACAGATACGCAGTATTTT.

Concerning this clone: Germline is not matched at one junction end, which may reflect a read error. The same CDR3 also results from other DNA sequences found in this sample. The rearrangement joins TRBV5-1 to TRBJ1-4; no clear D. Germline assignment: CDR1 SGHRS and CDR2 YFSETQ. The CDR3 runs 14 residues. The CDR3 DNA reads as TGCGCCAGCAGCTTTGGGTCCTCCGGGGAAAAGCTGTTTTTT. Amino acid sequence: CASSFGSSGEKLFF.

This chain uses TRBV6-1 with TRBJ1-4; D call uncertain. Germline lookup yields CDR1 MNHNS and CDR2 SASEGT. This CDR3 is built from 14 residues. Trimming stripped 7 bases from V and 3 bases from J, with 12 bases between. The CDR3 loop is CASISPGSNEKLFF. For the CDR3, the DNA is TGTGCCAGCATCTCCCCAGGCTCTAATGAAAAACTGTTTTTT.

The chain is built from TRBV7-9 and TRBJ2-7; D not certain. The ends were cut back, 2 bases at V and 6 bases at J, with 8 bases in the middle. From germline, CDR1 is SEHNR and CDR2 FQNEAQ (reference sequence). This CDR3 region has 12 residues. CDR3 protein: CASSLSTVEQYF. In DNA, the CDR3 is TGTGCCAGCAGCTTAAGCACGGTCGAGCAGTACTTC.

The chain links TRBV9 to TRBJ2-7; 7 bases match TRBD2. Germline CDR1 is SGDLS and CDR2 is YYNGEE. V dropped 3 bases and J dropped 4; count of bases not matched to a gene: 4. CDR3 length equals 13 residues. The CDR3 DNA sequence: TGTGCCAGCAGCGCAGGGACTACTTACGAGCAGTACTTC. Translated, it gives CASSAGTTYEQYF.

The chain has TRBV4-2 and TRBJ2-5; 7 nucleotides line up with TRBD1. V dropped 0 bases and J dropped 5; count of bases not matched to a gene: 9. Germline loops: CDR1 LGHNA, CDR2 YNFKEQ. The CDR3 covers 16 residues. CDR3 amino acids: CASSQESRGMSETQYF. DNA for the CDR3: TGTGCCAGCAGCCAAGAGTCCAGGGGGATGAGCGAGACCCAGTACTTC.

This clone was seen just once. The rearrangement links TRBV5-4 to TRBJ2-5; the D is unclear. The CDR3 spans 13 residues. V was trimmed by 2 bases and J by 4 bases, leaving 9 bases between them. From germline, CDR1 is SGHNT and CDR2 YYREEE (reference sequence). DNA for the CDR3: TGTGCCAGCAGCTTTGGATCGGGAGAGACCCAGTACTTC. Residues: CASSFGSGETQYF.

The chain is built from TRBV7-6 and TRBJ2-2, with D maybe TRBD1 (5 bases). CDR3 length equals 15 residues. The ends were cut back, 5 bases at V and 4 bases at J, with 14 bases in the middle. CDR1 and CDR2 (germline): SGHVS, FNYEAQ. The chain's CDR3 is CASSLGVSTTGELFF. CDR3 nucleotides: TGTGCCAGCAGCCTAGGGGTGTCCACCACCGGGGAGCTGTTTTTT. The full variable domain, its missing parts supplied by reference TRBV7-6 and TRBJ2-2, is GAGVSQSPRYKVTKRGQDVALRCDPISGHVSLYWYRQALGQGPEFLTYFNYEAQQDKSGLPNDRFSAERPEGSISTLTIQRTEQRDSAMYRCASSLGVSTTGELFFGEGSRLTVL.

The V call is TRBV19, the J call TRBJ2-1; 8 nucleotides align to TRBD1. Germline CDR1 and CDR2: LNHDA and SQIVND (reference sequence). Losses at the gene ends were 4 bases for V and 9 bases for J; bases not matched to a gene: 8. The CDR3 is 14 amino acids. The CDR3 DNA is TGTGCCAGTAGTAGTGGGACAGGAGGGAGTGAGCAGTTCTTC. This codes for CASSSGTGGSEQFF.

The genes are TRBV6-6 and TRBJ1-4; TRBD1 might be the D (6 bases). The CDR3 length is 14 residues. Trimming took 8 bases from V and 4 from J, leaving 14 bases between them. Per germline, CDR1 MNHNY and CDR2 SVGAGI (reference sequence). The CDR3 reads CASRGGGGNEKLFF. As DNA, the CDR3 is TGTGCCAGCCGGGGGGGCGGGGGTAATGAAAAACTGTTTTTT.

The gene calls are TRBV4-1 and TRBJ2-7; D may be TRBD2 (6 bases). In germline, CDR1 is MGHRA, CDR2 YSYEKL. The CDR3 totals 12 residues. V lost 1 base, J lost 10 bases, and 11 bases lay in between. The CDR3 DNA is TGCGCCAGCAGCCAAGGCTCGGGACTCCAGTACTTC. It codes for CASSQGSGLQYF.

The V call is TRBV5-4, the J call TRBJ1-2; 8 positions agree with TRBD1. Germline CDR1 and CDR2: SGHNT and YYREEE (reference sequence). With 4 bases clipped from V and 4 bases from J, the junction kept 9 bases outside the gene matches. The CDR3 contains 15 residues. The CDR3 here is CASSTGTGTLYGYTF. CDR3 coding DNA: TGTGCCAGCAGCACCGGGACAGGAACCCTCTATGGCTACACCTTC.

The gene calls are TRBV28 and TRBJ2-5; D remains ambiguous. V was cut by 2 bases and J by 6 bases, with 7 bases left in between. The CDR3 loop spans 12 amino acids. Germline-derived CDR1 and CDR2 are MDHEN and SYDVKM. The chain's CDR3 is CASSLPMKTQYF. Here the CDR3 DNA reads TGTGCCAGCAGTTTACCGATGAAGACCCAGTACTTC.

This clone was observed once. V is TRBV7-9 and J is TRBJ2-5, with 10 positions matching TRBD1. This CDR3 has 16 residues. J lost 6 bases, V lost 5 bases, and 12 bases had no gene match. The germline V gene has CDR1 SEHNR and CDR2 FQNEAQ (reference sequence). The CDR3 DNA reads TGTGCCAGCAGCCCTGAAGGACAGGGGGGCGAGAAGACCCAGTACTTC. Protein: CASSPEGQGGEKTQYF.

The J gene is TRBJ2-3, the V gene TRBV7-2; 7 bases fit TRBD2. J gave up 6 bases and V 1 base, and 10 bases lay outside the gene matches. The CDR3 loop spans 16 amino acids. Germline CDR1 reads SGHTA; CDR2 reads FQGNSA. The CDR3 region is CASSLEIAGSRDTQYF. Here the CDR3 DNA reads TGTGCCAGCAGCTTAGAGATAGCGGGCTCCAGGGATACGCAGTATTTT.

This sequence joins TRBV7-3 and TRBJ2-1; TRBD1 aligns across 7 bases. Germline loops: CDR1 SGHTA, CDR2 FQGTGA. J lost 8 bases, V lost 2 bases, and 9 bases had no gene match. This CDR3 has 15 residues. CDR3 protein: CASSLQRGQVYEQFF. Written as DNA, the CDR3 is TGTGCCAGCAGCTTACAGAGGGGGCAAGTATATGAGCAGTTCTTC.

The V gene is TRBV6-1, the J gene TRBJ1-6; tentative D call: TRBD1 (5 bases). V lost 7 bases to trimming and J lost 0 bases, with 10 bases between them. The CDR3 runs 15 residues. Germline-derived CDR1 and CDR2 are MNHNS and SASEGT. CDR3 region: CASTTDSSYNSPLHF. CDR3 in DNA: TGTGCCAGCACGACAGATAGCTCCTATAATTCACCCCTCCACTTT.

The chain uses TRBV4-1 and TRBJ1-4; tentatively, D is TRBD1 (6 bases). Germline CDR1 is MGHRA and CDR2 is YSYEKL. V was cut by 3 bases and J by 3 bases, with 11 bases left in between. This CDR3 comprises 15 residues. The CDR3 DNA sequence: TGCGCCAGCAGCCACCCACAGGGCCCTAATGAAAAACTGTTTTTT. Protein sequence: CASSHPQGPNEKLFF.

This chain joins TRBV18 and TRBJ1-2, with 8 bases identical to TRBD1. Germline assignment: CDR1 KGHSH and CDR2 LQKENI. With 6 bases clipped from V and 7 bases from J, the junction kept 4 bases outside the gene matches. The CDR3 spans 12 residues. Here the CDR3 DNA reads TGTGCCAGCTCGCGTGACAGGGGTGGCTACACCTTC. Its translation: CASSRDRGGYTF.

DNA for the CDR3: TGTGCCAGCAGCCTAGGGGGGTATGGCTACACCTTC. Amino acids: CASSLGGYGYTF. The chain is built from TRBV28 and TRBJ1-2; D perhaps matches TRBD1 (6 bases). CDR3 length: 12 residues. Trimming removed 6 bases at V and 5 bases at J, with 10 bases between. CDR1 MDHEN and CDR2 SYDVKM come from the germline V gene.

The rearrangement links TRBV5-1 to TRBJ1-1; no firm D call. In germline, CDR1 is SGHRS, CDR2 YFSETQ. This CDR3 is 14 amino acids long. V was clipped by 4 bases and J by 1 base, with 11 bases between them. The CDR3 DNA follows: TGCGCCAGCAGCGAGGCACTGGGGAACACTGAAGCTTTCTTT. This gives the protein CASSEALGNTEAFF.

Only a few counts were recorded for this clone. DNA of the CDR3: TGTGCCAGCAGCCGTACAGGGGGGAGTCTTAATGAAAAACTGTTTTTT. Translated: CASSRTGGSLNEKLFF. The chain combines TRBV5-8 with TRBJ1-4; TRBD1 matches at 8 bases. CDR3 length: 16 residues. Germline V gene data show CDR1 as SGHTS and CDR2 as YDEGEE. Losses at the gene ends were 4 bases for V and 4 bases for J; bases not matched to a gene: 9. The full variable domain, rest sourced from reference TRBV5-8 and TRBJ1-4, is EAGVTQSPTHLIKTRGQQATLRCSPISGHTSVYWYQQALGLGLQFLLWYDEGEERNRGNFPPRFSGRQFPNYSSELNVNALELEDSALYLCASSRTGGSLNEKLFFGSGTQLSVL.